The 3 T cell receptor beta chains below were found in one sample sequenced in a study of memory B cells and T cells in multiple sclerosis. Data came from immunoSEQ multiplex PCR; TCRdb stores just in-frame clones and leaves some out. The data contain 12,000 or so clones, approximately 85% of them singletons. After stimulus-free culture, autoproliferating CFSE-dim and non-proliferating CFSE-high T cells were sequenced separately. Replicate wells were pooled after six to eight days of stimulus-free culture of some 55 million CFSE-labeled PBMCs. Their specific antigens are unknown. The sequencing input was PBMCs from blood kept in culture. All receptors come from a human donor with multiple sclerosis.

This rearrangement joins TRBV10-3 to TRBJ1-1; 9 bases agree with TRBD1. Germline CDR1 is ENHRY and CDR2 is SYGVKD. V shed 3 bases and J 10 bases; nucleotides not matched to a gene: 9. CDR3 length: 14 amino acids. The CDR3 nucleotides read TGTGCCATCAGTGATTCTCTGCTGACAGGGGGAGCTTTCTTT. It yields the protein CAISDSLLTGGAFF.

In this sample, this clone turned up a few times. The rearrangement uses TRBV15 and TRBJ2-7, with 7 bases that match TRBD1. J lost 2 bases, V lost 8 bases, and 6 bases had no gene match. Germline CDR1 and CDR2: LNHNV and YYDKDF (reference sequence). The CDR3 loop spans 13 amino acids. In DNA form, the CDR3 reads TGTGCCACCTCCCCGGGACAGACCTACGAGCAGTACTTC. Its translation is CATSPGQTYEQYF.

The chain recombines TRBV7-6 with TRBJ2-3; 7 nucleotides match TRBD1. Germline-derived CDR1 and CDR2 are SGHVS and FNYEAQ. The CDR3 consists of 14 residues. V trimming: 3 bases; J trimming: 4 bases; junction bases outside the gene matches: 4. CDR3 nucleotide sequence: TGTGCCAGCAGCTTGCTGACAGGGTCAGATACGCAGTATTTT. This codes for CASSLLTGSDTQYF.